These 6 T cell receptor beta chains were sequenced from one sample in a study of a mutant IDH1 vaccine in newly diagnosed glioma. These receptors lack a known antigen. Indicated time point: week 5, during vaccination. The investigators gave 300 ug of mutant IDH1 20-mer peptide in each vaccine dose, together with topical imiquimod. Generated by immunoSEQ multiplex PCR, the TCRdb table keeps only in-frame clones and is missing some. The sample lists around 51,000 clones; around four fifths were seen once. Here the sequenced sample was PBMCs, taken from a glioma patient whose treatment included an IDH1 peptide vaccine. These receptors were obtained from a middle-aged woman with glioma.

The chain couples TRBV11-2 to TRBJ2-3; the match to TRBD2 covers 9 bases. The junction had 8 bases not matched to a gene; V was cut back by 4 bases and J by 3 bases. Germline CDR1 and CDR2: SGHAT and FQNNGV. This CDR3 region has 16 residues. The CDR3: CASSYLRGGLTDTQYF. CDR3 nucleotide sequence: TGTGCCAGCAGCTACCTGCGGGGGGGCCTAACAGATACGCAGTATTTT. Variable domain in full (rest from reference TRBV11-2 and TRBJ2-3): EAGVAQSPRYKIIEKRQSVAFWCNPISGHATLYWYQQILGQGPKLLIQFQNNGVVDDSQLPKDRFSAERLKGVDSTLKIQPAKLEDSAVYLCASSYLRGGLTDTQYFGPGTRLTVL.

J is TRBJ2-6 and V is TRBV27, with D maybe TRBD2 (6 bases). Trimming removed 6 bases from V and 2 bases from J, with 14 bases in between. Per germline, CDR1 MNHEY and CDR2 SMNVEV (reference sequence). This CDR3 has 16 amino acids. DNA for the CDR3: TGTGCCAGCAGCCAAGGGAGGAGGGCTGGGGCCAACGTCCTGACTTTC. Residues: CASSQGRRAGANVLTF.

V gene TRBV5-4 combines with J gene TRBJ2-5; either TRBD1 or TRBD2 may fit D (5 bases each). This CDR3 comprises 11 residues. The V gene's germline CDR1 is SGHNT and CDR2 YYREEE (reference sequence). The V end was cut by 9 bases, the J end by 1 base, with 7 bases between. CDR3: CATGTQETQYF. The CDR3 DNA reads TGTGCCACCGGGACCCAAGAGACCCAGTACTTC.

The chain couples TRBV5-1 to TRBJ2-5; 7 nucleotides align to TRBD2. V lost 3 bases, J lost 1 base, and 6 bases stayed unmatched. Germline-derived CDR1 and CDR2 are SGHRS and YFSETQ. The CDR3 runs to 15 residues. The CDR3: CASSSLTSAQETQYF. The CDR3 bases are TGCGCCAGCAGCTCCCTCACTAGCGCCCAAGAGACCCAGTACTTC.

The chain combines TRBV7-6 with TRBJ2-1, with 7 bases that match TRBD1. Per the germline V gene, CDR1 is SGHVS and CDR2 is FNYEAQ. Trimming removed 5 bases from V and 2 bases from J; junction bases left unmatched: 6. The CDR3 length is 15 residues. The CDR3 region has the DNA TGTGCCAGCAGCCCCGGACAGGCGACCTACAATGAGCAGTTCTTC. The encoded protein is CASSPGQATYNEQFF.

This sequence joins TRBV18 and TRBJ1-5; TRBD1 matches at 9 bases. V was pared by 6 bases and J by 7 bases, with 10 bases of the junction left unmatched. There are 15 residues in the CDR3. The V gene's germline CDR1 is KGHSH and CDR2 LQKENI. Written as DNA, the CDR3 is TGTGCCAGCTCGCAGGGACAGGGAGCACAGCAGCCCCAGCATTTT. Its protein product is CASSQGQGAQQPQHF.